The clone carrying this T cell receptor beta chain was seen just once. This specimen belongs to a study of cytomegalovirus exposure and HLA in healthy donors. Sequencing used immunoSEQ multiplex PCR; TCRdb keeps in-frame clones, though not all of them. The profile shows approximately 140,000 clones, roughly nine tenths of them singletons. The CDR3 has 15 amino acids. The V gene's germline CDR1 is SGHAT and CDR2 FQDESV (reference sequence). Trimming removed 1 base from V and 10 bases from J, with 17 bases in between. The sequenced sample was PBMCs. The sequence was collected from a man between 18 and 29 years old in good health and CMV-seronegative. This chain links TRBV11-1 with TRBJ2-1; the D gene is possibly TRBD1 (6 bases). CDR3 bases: TGTGCCAGCAGCTTAGGCCCAGCGAGTGGGGGCGAGCAGTTCTTC. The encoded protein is CASSLGPASGGEQFF.